This TCR beta chain was captured by sequencing in a study of blood T cell repertoires in COVID-19. Study background: PBMCs, B-cell-depleted T cells, or T cells were the source of the cDNA or gDNA that made up the material.

Trimming at V came to 4 bases and at J to 7 bases, leaving 10 bases not matched to a gene. Looked up from germline, CDR1 is KGHDR and CDR2 is SFDVKD. This CDR3 is 16 amino acids long. This table comes from immunoSEQ multiplex PCR, and its TCRdb copy is limited to in-frame clones, with some not included. The data show fewer than 200,000 clones, more than 75% seen once. The specimen sequenced was peripheral blood. This receptor was obtained from a woman in her seventies with COVID-19, enrolled during active disease. The chain is built from TRBV24-1 and TRBJ2-2, with TRBD1 matching over 8 bases. In DNA, the CDR3 is TGTGCCACCAGTGACTTACACTCAGGGGGCGGCGGGGAGCTGTTTTTT. Protein product: CATSDLHSGGGGELFF.